The present T cell receptor beta chain was sequenced within a study of control samples from healthy donors and cancer patients. Germline-derived CDR1 and CDR2 are MNHEY and SVGAGI. The CDR3 contains 14 residues. V trimming: 6 bases; J trimming: 4 bases; junction bases outside the gene matches: 6. The table came from immunoSEQ multiplex PCR; TCRdb's copy has only in-frame clones and leaves some out. This repertoire shows about 150,000 clones, around 96% found once; its top ten account for 5.5% to 6%. This sequence was found in a man aged 40-49 years in good health. The V call is TRBV6-5, the J call TRBJ1-5; 7 bases align to TRBD1. The sample consisted of blood. The CDR3 DNA follows: TGTGCCAGCAGAAAACAGGGGCGGAATCAGCCCCAGCATTTT. Translation: CASRKQGRNQPQHF.